A single sample is the source of the 8 T cell receptor beta chains below, sequenced in a study of cytomegalovirus exposure and HLA in healthy donors (dated 2017 in TCRdb). The method behind the library was the immunoSEQ multiplex PCR assay. Entries here come from immuneACCESS through TCRdb and include only in-frame sequences with V and J called. Some clones fail to appear in such tables; in the studies checked, an unresolved V gene covers under half of the shortfall, and the cause of the remainder is unknown. The table for this sample lists about 120,000 clones; approximately 88% of them were counted only once. The ten top clones hold more than 1.5% of the sample. The material sequenced was PBMCs. The receptors originated from a young man in good health and CMV-seronegative.

The chain combines TRBV18 with TRBJ2-6; no firm D call. Trimming stripped 5 bases from V and 1 base from J, with 6 bases between. The CDR3 consists of 14 residues. Germline V gene data show CDR1 as KGHSH and CDR2 as LQKENI. CDR3 loop: CASSEASGANVLTF. As DNA, the CDR3 is TGTGCCAGCTCAGAAGCTTCTGGGGCCAACGTCCTGACTTTC.

The CDR3 spells CASSFQDTNGYTF. As DNA, the CDR3 is TGTGCCAGCAGCTTCCAAGACACGAATGGCTACACCTTC. This chain uses TRBV7-8 with TRBJ1-2, with D unresolved. Trimming took off 3 bases at V and 6 bases at J, with 11 bases between the two ends. The CDR3 is made up of 13 amino acids. Germline lookup yields CDR1 SGHVS and CDR2 FQNEAQ.

The rearrangement uses TRBV6-1 and TRBJ2-2, with a tentative D call TRBD1 (6 bases). The CDR3 extends over 15 amino acids. V was shortened by 3 bases and J by 4 bases, with 12 bases between the two germline ends. From germline, CDR1 is MNHNS and CDR2 SASEGT. CDR3 nucleotides: TGTGCCAGCAGTGAGAACAGGGTTAGCACCGGGGAGCTGTTTTTT. Translating gives CASSENRVSTGELFF.

The gene calls are TRBV4-1 and TRBJ2-1; 12 nucleotides align to TRBD2. Germline V lookup: CDR1 MGHRA, CDR2 YSYEKL. This CDR3 is built from 16 residues. J lost 8 bases, V lost 1 base, and 6 bases had no gene match. CDR3 sequence reads: CASSQALAGGVDEQFF. In nucleotides, the CDR3 is TGCGCCAGCAGCCAAGCACTAGCGGGAGGTGTCGATGAGCAGTTCTTC.

V gene TRBV19 combines with J gene TRBJ1-5, with D possibly being TRBD1 (5 bases). The CDR3 loop spans 15 amino acids. CDR1 and CDR2 (germline): LNHDA, SQIVND (reference sequence). The germline V and J ends were trimmed by 6 bases and 5 bases, with 17 bases remaining between them. Written as DNA, the CDR3 is TGTGCCAGTAGAAACGGACACTGGGGGGATCAGCCCCAGCATTTT. Translating it yields CASRNGHWGDQPQHF.

This rearrangement joins TRBV5-1 to TRBJ2-7; no reliable D call. Looked up from germline, CDR1 is SGHRS and CDR2 is YFSETQ. The CDR3 covers 13 residues. V dropped 3 bases and J dropped 2 bases, with 9 bases sitting between them. In DNA, the CDR3 is TGCGCCAGCAGCTCTTTTTCTACCTACGAGCAGTACTTC. Translated: CASSSFSTYEQYF.

The J gene is TRBJ2-3, the V gene TRBV5-1; 10 bases match TRBD2. With 2 bases clipped from V and 5 bases from J, the junction kept 11 bases outside the gene matches. The length of the CDR3 is 17 residues. The germline CDR1 and CDR2 sequences are SGHRS and YFSETQ. The CDR3 DNA reads TGCGCCAGCAGCTTATTAGCCAGCGGGGGGGCCCTAGATACGCAGTATTTT. It encodes CASSLLASGGALDTQYF.

CDR3 sequence reads: CASSEVDRSTNEKLFF. CDR3 DNA sequence: TGTGCCAGCAGCGAGGTGGACAGATCAACTAATGAAAAACTGTTTTTT. The chain uses TRBV2 and TRBJ1-4; D is possibly TRBD1 (6 bases). V was pared by 6 bases and J by 0 bases, with 14 bases between. The V gene's germline CDR1 is SNHLY and CDR2 FYNNEI. The CDR3 runs 16 residues.